Each of the 3 T cell receptor beta chains below was sequenced from the same sample in a study of blood T cell repertoires in COVID-19. TCRdb's table, derived via immunoSEQ multiplex PCR, lists solely in-frame clones and lacks some. This table holds 150,000 to 200,000 clones, around 81% found once. Sequenced input: peripheral blood. These receptor sequences come from a woman of 80 years or more with COVID-19, enrolled during active disease.

Only a few counts were recorded for this clone. The chain links TRBV19 to TRBJ1-2; D is perhaps TRBD1 (5 bases). Germline V lookup: CDR1 LNHDA, CDR2 SQIVND (reference sequence). V lost 7 bases and J lost 4, with 16 bases in between. CDR3 length equals 14 residues. CDR3 sequence (DNA): TGTGCCAGTAATCCCAGGGAGGGGACCTATGGCTACACCTTC. Its translation is CASNPREGTYGYTF.

The rearrangement uses TRBV7-9 and TRBJ1-2; 7 bases fit TRBD1. Losses at the gene ends were 3 bases for V and 6 bases for J; bases not matched to a gene: 4. The V gene's germline CDR1 is SEHNR and CDR2 FQNEAQ (reference sequence). The CDR3 is 13 amino acids. The CDR3: CASSFRGGNGYTF. Here the CDR3 DNA reads TGTGCCAGCAGCTTCCGAGGGGGCAATGGCTACACCTTC.

V and J are TRBV6-6 and TRBJ2-1; D may correspond to TRBD1 or TRBD2 (8 bases each). The germline V gene encodes CDR1 MNHNY and CDR2 SVGAGI (reference sequence). V shed 5 bases and J shed 8 bases, with 22 bases lying between them. The CDR3 length is 16 residues. The CDR3, as DNA: TGTGCCAGCAGTCGACAGGGGAGCGGGAGTCGCCATGAGCAGTTCTTC. It yields the protein CASSRQGSGSRHEQFF.